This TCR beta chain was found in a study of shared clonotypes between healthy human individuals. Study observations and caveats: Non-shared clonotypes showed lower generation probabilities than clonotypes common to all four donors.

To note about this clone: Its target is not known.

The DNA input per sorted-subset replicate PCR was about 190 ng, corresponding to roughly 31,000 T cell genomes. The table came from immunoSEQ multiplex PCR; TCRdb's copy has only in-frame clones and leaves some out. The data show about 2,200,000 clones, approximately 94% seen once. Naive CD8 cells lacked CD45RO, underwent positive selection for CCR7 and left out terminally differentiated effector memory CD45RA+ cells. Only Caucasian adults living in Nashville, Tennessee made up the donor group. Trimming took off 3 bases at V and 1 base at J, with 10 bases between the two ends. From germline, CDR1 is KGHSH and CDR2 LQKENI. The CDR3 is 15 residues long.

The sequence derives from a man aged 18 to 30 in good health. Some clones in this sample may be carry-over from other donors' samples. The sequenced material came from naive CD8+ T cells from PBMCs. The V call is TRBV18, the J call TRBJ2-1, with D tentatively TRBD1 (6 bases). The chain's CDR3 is CASSPARGSYNEQFF. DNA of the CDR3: TGTGCCAGCTCACCGGCGAGGGGGTCCTACAATGAGCAGTTCTTC.